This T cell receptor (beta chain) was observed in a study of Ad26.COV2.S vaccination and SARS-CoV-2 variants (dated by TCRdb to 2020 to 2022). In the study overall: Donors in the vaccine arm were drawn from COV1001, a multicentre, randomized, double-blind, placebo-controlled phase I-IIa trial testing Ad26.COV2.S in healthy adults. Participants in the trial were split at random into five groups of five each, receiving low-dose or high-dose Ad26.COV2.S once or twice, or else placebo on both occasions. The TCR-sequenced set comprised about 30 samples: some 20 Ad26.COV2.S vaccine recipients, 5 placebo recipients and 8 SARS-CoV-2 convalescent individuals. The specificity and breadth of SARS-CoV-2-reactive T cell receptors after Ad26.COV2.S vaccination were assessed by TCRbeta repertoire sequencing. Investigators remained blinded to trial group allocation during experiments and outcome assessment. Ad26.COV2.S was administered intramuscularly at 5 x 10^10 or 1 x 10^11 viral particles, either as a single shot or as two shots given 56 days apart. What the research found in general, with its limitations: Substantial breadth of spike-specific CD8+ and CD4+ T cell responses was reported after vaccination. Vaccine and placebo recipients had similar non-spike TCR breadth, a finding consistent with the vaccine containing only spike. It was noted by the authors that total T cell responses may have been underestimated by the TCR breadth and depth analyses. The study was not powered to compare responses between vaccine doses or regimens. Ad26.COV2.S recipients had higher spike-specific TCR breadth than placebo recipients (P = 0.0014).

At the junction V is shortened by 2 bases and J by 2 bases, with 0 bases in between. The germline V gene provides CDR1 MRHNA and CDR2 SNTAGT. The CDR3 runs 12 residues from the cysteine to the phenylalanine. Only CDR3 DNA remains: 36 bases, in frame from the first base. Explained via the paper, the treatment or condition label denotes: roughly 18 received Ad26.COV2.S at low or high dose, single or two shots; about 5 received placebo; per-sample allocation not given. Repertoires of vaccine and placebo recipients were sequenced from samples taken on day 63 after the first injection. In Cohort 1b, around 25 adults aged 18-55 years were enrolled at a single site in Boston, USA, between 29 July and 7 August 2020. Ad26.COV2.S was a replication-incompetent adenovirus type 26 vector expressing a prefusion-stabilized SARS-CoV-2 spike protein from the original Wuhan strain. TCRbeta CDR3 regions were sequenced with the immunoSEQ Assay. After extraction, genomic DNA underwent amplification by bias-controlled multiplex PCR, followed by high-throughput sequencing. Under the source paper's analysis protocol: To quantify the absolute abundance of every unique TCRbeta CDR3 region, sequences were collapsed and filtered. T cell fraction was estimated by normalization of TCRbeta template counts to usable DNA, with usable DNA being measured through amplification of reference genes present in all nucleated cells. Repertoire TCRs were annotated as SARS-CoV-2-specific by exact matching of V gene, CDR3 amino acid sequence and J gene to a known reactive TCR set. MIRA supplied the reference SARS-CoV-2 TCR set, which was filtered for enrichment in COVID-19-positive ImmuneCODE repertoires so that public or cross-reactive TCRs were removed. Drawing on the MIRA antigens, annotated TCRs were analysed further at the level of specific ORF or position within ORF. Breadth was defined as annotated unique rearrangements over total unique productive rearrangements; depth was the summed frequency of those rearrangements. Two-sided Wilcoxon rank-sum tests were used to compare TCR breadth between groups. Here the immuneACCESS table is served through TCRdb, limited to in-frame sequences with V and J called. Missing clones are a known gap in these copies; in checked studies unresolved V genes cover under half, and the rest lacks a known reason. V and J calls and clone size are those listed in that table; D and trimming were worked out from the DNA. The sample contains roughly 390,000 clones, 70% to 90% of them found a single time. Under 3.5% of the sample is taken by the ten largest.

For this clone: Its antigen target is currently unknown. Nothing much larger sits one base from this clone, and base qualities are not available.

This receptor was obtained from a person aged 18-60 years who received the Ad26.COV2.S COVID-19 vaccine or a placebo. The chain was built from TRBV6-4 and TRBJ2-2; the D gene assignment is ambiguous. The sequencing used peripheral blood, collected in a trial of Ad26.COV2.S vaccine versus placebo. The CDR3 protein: CASSDNTGELFF. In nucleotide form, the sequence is TGTGCCAGCAGTGACAACACCGGGGAGCTGTTTTTT.